This T cell receptor beta chain was retrieved from a study of a mutant IDH1 vaccine in newly diagnosed glioma. TCRdb keeps only in-frame clones here, not all; method: immunoSEQ multiplex PCR. The table lists about 56,000 clones, 87% of them singletons, with about 1.4% in the top ten. Time point meaning: week 23, last vaccination. Vaccinated patients received 300 ug of mutant IDH1 20-mer peptide per dose, with topical imiquimod. A note on this clone: Its matching antigen is unknown.

The specimen was PBMCs, collected from a glioma patient whose treatment included an IDH1 peptide vaccine. The receptor comes from a man aged 35 to 55 with glioma.

CDR3 region: CASSSAGTPPDTQYF. Here the CDR3 DNA reads TGTGCCAGCAGTTCAGCGGGGACCCCCCCAGATACGCAGTATTTT. V usage is TRBV5-6 and J usage is TRBJ2-3, with 7 bases that match TRBD2. The CDR3 has 15 amino acids. Germline V gives CDR1 SGHDT, CDR2 YYEEEE. V lost 5 bases to trimming and J lost 4 bases; unmatched junction nucleotides: 10.